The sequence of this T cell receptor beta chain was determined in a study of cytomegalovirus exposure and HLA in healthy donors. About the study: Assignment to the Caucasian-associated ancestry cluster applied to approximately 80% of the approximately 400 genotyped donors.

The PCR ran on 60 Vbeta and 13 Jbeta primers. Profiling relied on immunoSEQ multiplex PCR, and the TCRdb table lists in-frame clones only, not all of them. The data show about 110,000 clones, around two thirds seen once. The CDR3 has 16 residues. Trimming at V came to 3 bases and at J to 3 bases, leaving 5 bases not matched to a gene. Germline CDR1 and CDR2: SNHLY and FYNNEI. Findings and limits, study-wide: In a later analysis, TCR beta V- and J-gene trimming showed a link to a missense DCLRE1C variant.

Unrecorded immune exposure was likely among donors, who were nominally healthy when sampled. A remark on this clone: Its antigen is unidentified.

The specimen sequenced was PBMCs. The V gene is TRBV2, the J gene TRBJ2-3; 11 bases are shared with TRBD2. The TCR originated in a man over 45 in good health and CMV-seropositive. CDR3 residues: CASSEGLAVGTDTQYF. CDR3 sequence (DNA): TGTGCCAGCAGTGAGGGACTAGCGGTTGGTACAGATACGCAGTATTTT.